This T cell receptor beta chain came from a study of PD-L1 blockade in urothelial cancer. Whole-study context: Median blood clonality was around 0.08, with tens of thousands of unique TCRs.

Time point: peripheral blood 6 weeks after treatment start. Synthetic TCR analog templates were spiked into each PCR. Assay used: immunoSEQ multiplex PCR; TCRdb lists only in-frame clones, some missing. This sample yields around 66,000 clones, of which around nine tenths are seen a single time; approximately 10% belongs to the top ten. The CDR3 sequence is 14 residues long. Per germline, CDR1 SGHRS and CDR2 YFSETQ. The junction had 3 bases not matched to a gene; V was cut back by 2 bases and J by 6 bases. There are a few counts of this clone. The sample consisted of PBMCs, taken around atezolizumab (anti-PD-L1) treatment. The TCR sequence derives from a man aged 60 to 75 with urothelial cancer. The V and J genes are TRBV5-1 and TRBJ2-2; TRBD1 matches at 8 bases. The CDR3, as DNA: TGCGCCAGCAGCTTAGACAGGGGCCCCGGGGAGCTGTTTTTT. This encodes CASSLDRGPGELFF.